The entry that follows covers one T cell receptor beta chain sequence. This clonotype was recorded many times. Its antigen is unknown. No much larger clone exists at a distance of one base, and base qualities are not known. The CDR3 goes from the cysteine to the phenylalanine over 15 residues. Only CDR3 DNA is held: 45 bases, read in frame from base 1. The V end gives up 7 bases and the J end 2 bases, leaving 5 bases in the junction not matched to a gene. According to the germline V gene, CDR1 reads MDHEN and CDR2 reads SYDVKM. Libraries came from multiplex PCR. Reads for this sample came from an Illumina HiSeq 4000. iRepertoire HTBI primers and Arm-PCR amplification of CDR3 regions were used to construct TCR beta libraries. Gel purification was performed on PCR products prior to sequencing. The study's own analysis went as follows. Gene usage analysis of CDR3 amino acid clonotypes relied on the 55 to 80 TRBV and about 15 TRBJ segments identified across samples. COPE and FqMerger were used to merge the filtered high-quality paired reads into contigs. BLAST was used to align contigs to IMGT TRBV, TRBD and TRBJ reference genes, and CDR3 was defined according to IMGT. Any clonotype with a frequency above 0.1% was counted as a highly expanded clone. Repertoire diversity was measured by Shannon entropy, and V-J evenness by the Gini coefficient. Clonotypes shared by more than one individual were considered public. TCRdb applied fastp at Q25 and MiXCR to the public reads, then kept only in-frame beta chains. Rows with a matching CDR3 protein are joined into one entry that keeps the most common DNA and genes. The authors' filters were not applied to this entry. The sample yields hundreds of thousands of distinct CDR3 sequences; about 14% were counted once. Clones ranked in the top ten supply 8% to 10% of the sample.

The data were taken from a study of regulatory T cells in long-lasting Graves disease (dated by TCRdb to the early 2020s). Study-level background: Newly diagnosed Graves' disease patients had taken antithyroid drugs for less than 3 months. A total of roughly 33 samples were covered by TCR sequencing, comprising around 13 persistent and some 20 newly diagnosed Graves' disease patients. The study took place in China and was registered as a clinical trial. Peripheral blood TCR sequencing and RNA sequencing compared persistent Graves' disease patients with newly diagnosed Graves' disease patients. The investigation overall reported the following: Preferential use of TRBV28, TRBJ1-2 and TRBJ2-5 was observed in persistent disease, whereas TRBV20-1 and TRBJ2-1 were favored in newly diagnosed disease. Only peripheral blood was studied, because thyroid tissue, the primary lesion, was inaccessible. As a limitation, the authors acknowledged that the small sample size may reduce accuracy. Sequencing and analysis were restricted to the TCR beta chain. Persistent Graves' disease patients showed lower TCR Shannon entropy and fewer highly expanded clones than newly diagnosed patients, suggesting clonal expansion. Patients with persistent disease shared more public clonotypes (about 2,500) than newly diagnosed patients did (about 970).

The sample's time point label, decoded: newly diagnosed GD, antithyroid drugs for less than 3 months. For both TCR sequencing and RNA sequencing, RNA was extracted from PBMCs using TRIzol. The diagnosis of Graves' disease followed American Thyroid Association guidelines. Patients for the study were recruited at an endocrinology department in Xi'an, China. Each patient gave approximately 10 milliliters of peripheral blood, collected in an EDTA anticoagulant tube. PBMCs were isolated by Ficoll Paque Plus density gradient separation without further T cell sorting. An Agilent 2100 Bioanalyzer and agarose gel were used to check RNA quality, and a NanoDrop 2000 was used to measure RNA concentration. These data were also filed under a second study, of T cells in Graves' hyperthyroidism and ophthalmopathy. Reported in the second study: Stable Graves' hyperthyroidism was defined as the absence of progression to ophthalmopathy over 18 months of follow-up. Hyperthyroidism patients were aged 18 to 65 years and newly diagnosed, with disease duration of less than 2 months. The study excluded patients with uncontrolled infections, other autoimmune diseases, pregnancy or lactation. Diagnoses were established on the basis of clinical symptoms, serum thyroxine and TRAb, thyroid ultrasound, and orbital computed tomography. The first round of RT-PCR for the TCR CDR3 was performed with the HTBI primer set and the Qiagen OneStep RT-PCR kit. Blood samples also contained most of the expanded thyroid clonotypes (frequency above 0.001), which suggests that blood repertoires may reflect thyroid immune responses. A 13 V-J signature model separated ophthalmopathy from stable hyperthyroidism, with 87.88% sensitivity and 81.08% specificity in cross-validation and 80%/75% in testing. In validation, progression to ophthalmopathy was predicted by the model with more than 65% sensitivity and 72% to 80% specificity, a median of around 6.5 months before onset. To identify TCR V-J signatures that set the groups apart, the researchers used a discovery cohort of 100 patients, made up of approximately 43 with Graves' ophthalmopathy and about 60 with stable Graves' hyperthyroidism. Prospective prediction of ophthalmopathy was tested in an independent validation cohort consisting of fewer than 20 hyperthyroidism patients and more than 15 patients who later progressed to ophthalmopathy. The 100 discovery patients were randomly split 7:3 into training and test sets. Thyroid tissue and blood T-cell repertoires from more than 5 Graves' hyperthyroidism patients were also compared in the study. After sampling, hyperthyroidism patients received methimazole starting at 30 mg daily, and ophthalmopathy patients received high-dose intravenous methylprednisolone. The libraries were constructed in a second round of multiplex PCR and then size-selected and purified. Libraries were sequenced paired-end with 100 bp reads on an Illumina HiSeq2000. SOAPnuke was used to process the raw data, with reads discarded if the reads contained adapters or uncalled bases, had a mean Phred below 15, or lacked an exact constant-primer or identifier match. COPE v1.2.5 was used to merge the high-quality paired reads, and each unique nucleotide sequence was defined as a clonotype. Clonotypes were aligned to IMGT TRBV, TRBD and TRBJ reference segments using MiTCR v1.1. Only V-J combinations with frequency above 0.0001, covering about 99% of repertoires, were analysed. The TCS score was defined as F50 (clonal expansion) divided by E x V (chaos), with BLOSUM62-based TCRdist calculated between CDR3 peptides within each V-J. Welch's t-statistics and random forest reduced fewer than 600 V-J features to 13, which were used in a naive Bayes classifier (R e1071). Sample size was not statistically predetermined, and blinding of investigators to group allocation was not performed. The paper describes TCR Vbeta CDR3 sequencing of fewer than 150 peripheral blood samples, made up of approximately 40 ophthalmopathy patients, more than 70 hyperthyroidism patients and 17 progressor patients.

This clonotype was obtained from a young man with Graves disease. Donor details come from another sample of the same person, matched by shared clones. The chain joins TRBV28 to TRBJ1-5; 10 bases in between match TRBD1. The sequencing used peripheral blood mononuclear cells (PBMCs), collected at new diagnosis, from a patient treated with antithyroid drugs. The DNA sequence is TGTGCCAGCACCGAGACAGGGGGCCGCAATCAGCCCCAGCATTTT. It encodes CASTETGGRNQPQHF.